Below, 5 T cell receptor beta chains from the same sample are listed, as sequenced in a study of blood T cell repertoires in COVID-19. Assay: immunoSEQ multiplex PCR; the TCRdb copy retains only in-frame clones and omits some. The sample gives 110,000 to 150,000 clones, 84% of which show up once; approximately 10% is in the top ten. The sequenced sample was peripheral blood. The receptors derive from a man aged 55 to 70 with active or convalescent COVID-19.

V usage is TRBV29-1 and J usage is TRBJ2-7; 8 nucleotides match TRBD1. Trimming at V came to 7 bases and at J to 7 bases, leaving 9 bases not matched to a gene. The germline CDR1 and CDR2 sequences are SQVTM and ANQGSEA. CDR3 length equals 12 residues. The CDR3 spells CSDRDRPFEQYF. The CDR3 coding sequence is TGCAGCGATCGGGACAGGCCCTTTGAGCAGTACTTC.

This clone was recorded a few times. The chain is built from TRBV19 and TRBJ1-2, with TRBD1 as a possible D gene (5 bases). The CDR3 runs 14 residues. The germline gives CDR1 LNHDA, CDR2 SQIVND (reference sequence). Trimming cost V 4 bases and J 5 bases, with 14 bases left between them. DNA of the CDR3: TGTGCCAGTAGTAGTTTGGGCAGGGAATATGGCTACACCTTC. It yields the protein CASSSLGREYGYTF.

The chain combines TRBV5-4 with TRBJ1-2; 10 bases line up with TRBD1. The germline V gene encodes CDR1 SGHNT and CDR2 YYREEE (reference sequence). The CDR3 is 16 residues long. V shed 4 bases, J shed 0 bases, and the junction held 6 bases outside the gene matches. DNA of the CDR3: TGTGCCAGCAGCCCGAGACAGGGGGCCGCTAACTATGGCTACACCTTC. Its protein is CASSPRQGAANYGYTF.

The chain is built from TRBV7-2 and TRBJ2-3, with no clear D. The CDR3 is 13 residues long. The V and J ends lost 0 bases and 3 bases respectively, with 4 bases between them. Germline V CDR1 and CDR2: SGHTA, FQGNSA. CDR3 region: CASSLARTDTQYF. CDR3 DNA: TGTGCCAGCAGCTTAGCGAGGACAGATACGCAGTATTTT.

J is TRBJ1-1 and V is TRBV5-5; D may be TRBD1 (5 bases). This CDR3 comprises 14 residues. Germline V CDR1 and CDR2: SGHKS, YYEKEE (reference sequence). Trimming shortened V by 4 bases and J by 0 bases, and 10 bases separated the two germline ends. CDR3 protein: CASSRREMNTEAFF. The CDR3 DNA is TGTGCCAGCAGCCGCAGGGAAATGAACACTGAAGCTTTCTTT.